This T cell receptor (beta chain) comes out of a study of control samples from healthy donors and cancer patients. The data were produced by immunoSEQ multiplex PCR, yet TCRdb's version contains in-frame clones alone and is incomplete. Of about 63,000 clones detected, almost 85% appear once; the ten largest clones hold about 5%. The count of this clone is one. The CDR3 is made up of 13 amino acids. Germline trimming cut 10 bases from V and 1 base from J; bases unmatched to any gene: 3. Germline CDR1 and CDR2: KGHDR and SFDVKD. The sample consisted of blood. The V call is TRBV24-1, the J call TRBJ2-1; 7 nucleotides align to TRBD1. This TCR came from a man aged 35 to 55 in good health. As DNA, the CDR3 is TGTGCCACGACAGGGCATTCCTACAATGAGCAGTTCTTC. It encodes CATTGHSYNEQFF.